These 22 T cell receptor beta chains were all obtained from the same sample, sequenced in a study of molecular identifiers for immune sequencing clone quantification. TCRdb redid the calling of the PCR reads with MiXCR, one entry per CDR3 protein. The data hold tens of thousands of distinct CDR3 sequences, with about 19% observed a single time. Sequencing used naive CD8+ T cells from blood, with Jurkat cell RNA spiked in. Regarding subset: FACS-sorted CD8+CD4-CCR7+CD45RA+ naive T cells. These receptors came from a human donor in good health. Some libraries in this study had Jurkat cell RNA spiked in.

In this sample, this clonotype turned up many times. The chain recombines TRBV27 with TRBJ2-5; 7 bases line up with TRBD2. V lost 3 bases and J lost 2; bases outside the gene matches: 6. The length of the CDR3 is 15 residues. Per germline, CDR1 MNHEY and CDR2 SMNVEV (reference sequence). The CDR3 DNA follows: TGTGCCAGCAGTTTTTCGGCTAGCGGACAAGAGACCCAGTACTTC. Its translation: CASSFSASGQETQYF.

This clonotype was seen at least ten times. The J gene is TRBJ2-1, the V gene TRBV7-2, with D possibly matching TRBD1 (6 bases). V was pared by 4 bases and J by 4 bases, with 17 bases between. The CDR3 sequence is 16 residues long. Germline CDR1 reads SGHTA; CDR2 reads FQGNSA. CDR3 region: CASSSLEGVLYNEQFF. CDR3 DNA sequence: TGTGCCAGCAGCTCTCTTGAGGGGGTACTTTACAATGAGCAGTTCTTC.

The chain couples TRBV19 to TRBJ2-3, with D possibly TRBD1 on 6 matching bases. Trimming left V 3 bases short and J 3 bases short, with 10 bases between. This CDR3 region has 14 residues. CDR1 and CDR2 (germline): LNHDA, SQIVND (reference sequence). This CDR3 reads CASSMEQGTDTQYF. The DNA for the CDR3 is TGTGCCAGTAGTATGGAGCAGGGGACAGATACGCAGTATTTT.

This clonotype was seen repeatedly, ten times or more. The chain combines TRBV12-5 with TRBJ2-3, with D perhaps matching TRBD1 (5 bases). Germline loops: CDR1 LGHNT, CDR2 FRNRAP. V was clipped by 4 bases and J by 0 bases, with 20 bases between them. The CDR3 is made up of 18 amino acids. The CDR3 region has the DNA TGTGCTAGTGGTTGGAAGGTAGACAGTTCTGCTAGCACAGATACGCAGTATTTT. Its protein is CASGWKVDSSASTDTQYF.

There are many counts of this clonotype. The chain employs TRBV9 and TRBJ2-3; 8 nucleotides align to TRBD2. V was pared by 4 bases and J by 2 bases, with 9 bases of the junction left unmatched. Looked up from germline, CDR1 is SGDLS and CDR2 is YYNGEE. The CDR3 loop spans 16 amino acids. The chain's CDR3 is CASSPGTSDATDTQYF. CDR3 nucleotides: TGTGCCAGCAGCCCGGGGACTAGTGACGCCACAGATACGCAGTATTTT.

As concerns this clonotype: This may be a read error, as it is one base from a much larger clone. The V gene is TRBV10-3, the J gene TRBJ2-5; D unclear. Trimming pared 6 bases from V and 1 base from J, leaving 15 bases between. CDR1 and CDR2 from the germline V gene are ENHRY and SYGVKD. The CDR3 totals 15 residues. The CDR3 loop reads CAISTLLSPQETQYF. As DNA, the CDR3 is TGTGCCATCAGCACCCTTTTGTCCCCCCAAGAGACCCAGTACTTC.

In its sample, this clonotype was seen many times. The J gene is TRBJ2-7, the V gene TRBV5-1; 8 nucleotides match TRBD2. Per the germline V gene, CDR1 is SGHRS and CDR2 is YFSETQ. V was clipped by 0 bases and J by 2 bases; unmatched bases: 19. This CDR3 has 20 amino acids. CDR3 sequence reads: CASSLASAGVDYERAYEQYF. For the CDR3, the DNA is TGCGCCAGCAGCTTGGCCTCAGCGGGAGTTGATTACGAGCGGGCCTACGAGCAGTACTTC. The variable domain in full, with the rest retrieved from reference TRBV5-1 and TRBJ2-7, is KAGVTQTPRYLIKTRGQQVTLSCSPISGHRSVSWYQQTPGQGLQFLFEYFSETQRNKGNFPGRFSGRQFSNSRSEMNVSTLELGDSALYLCASSLASAGVDYERAYEQYFGPGTRLTVT.

There are many counts of this clonotype. This chain connects TRBV4-1 to TRBJ2-1; unclear D gene. V lost 1 base, J lost 8 bases, and 15 bases lay in between. CDR1 and CDR2 (germline): MGHRA, YSYEKL. The CDR3 spans 15 residues. In DNA, the CDR3 is TGCGCCAGCAGCCAAGTGGGATCCCAGGCCGATGAGCAGTTCTTC. It yields the protein CASSQVGSQADEQFF.

This clonotype has at least ten counts. V and J are TRBV10-3 and TRBJ2-5, with 7 bases that match TRBD2. Looked up from germline, CDR1 is ENHRY and CDR2 is SYGVKD. Germline trimming cut 0 bases from V and 2 bases from J; bases unmatched to any gene: 6. The length of the CDR3 is 16 residues. CDR3 bases: TGTGCCATCAGTGAGTCGAAAGCGGGGCGGCAAGAGACCCAGTACTTC. Its translation is CAISESKAGRQETQYF.

Only a few counts were recorded for this clonotype. Possible read error: a much larger clone is one base away. The J gene is TRBJ1-4, the V gene TRBV6-5, with 10 bases lining up with TRBD1. Per the germline V gene, CDR1 is MNHEY and CDR2 is SVGAGI. The CDR3 consists of 17 residues. The CDR3 protein is CASSYERTGGSHEKLSF. CDR3 DNA: TGTGCCAGCAGTTACGAAAGGACAGGGGGATCCCATGAAAAACTGTCTTTT.

The gene calls are TRBV7-9 and TRBJ2-1, with TRBD2 identical over 9 bases. V shed 1 base, J shed 5 bases, and the junction held 3 bases outside the gene matches. CDR3 length: 15 amino acids. Germline V gene sequence: CDR1 SEHNR, CDR2 FQNEAQ (reference sequence). CDR3 nucleotide sequence: TGTGCCAGCAGCTTAGTAGCGGGAGCCAACAATGAGCAGTTCTTC. Protein sequence: CASSLVAGANNEQFF. Drawing the rest from reference TRBV7-9 and TRBJ2-1, the complete variable domain is DTGVSQNPRHKITKRGQNVTFRCDPISEHNRLYWYRQTLGQGPEFLTYFQNEAQLEKSRLLSDRFSAERPKGSFSTLEIQRTEQGDSAMYLCASSLVAGANNEQFFGPGTRLTVL.

This clonotype was picked up many times. The V and J genes are TRBV19 and TRBJ2-2; D may be TRBD2 (6 bases). Germline V lookup: CDR1 LNHDA, CDR2 SQIVND (reference sequence). The CDR3 covers 12 residues. V lost 6 bases and J 6 bases, leaving 8 bases between the germline ends. CDR3 region: CASRTGAGELFF. CDR3 DNA sequence: TGTGCCAGTAGGACGGGGGCCGGGGAGCTGTTTTTT. Based on the CDR3 plus reference TRBV19 and TRBJ2-2, the full variable domain is DGGITQSPKYLFRKEGQNVTLSCEQNLNHDAMYWYRQDPGQGLRLIYYSQIVNDFQKGDIAEGYSVSREKKESFPLTVTSAQKNPTAFYLCASRTGAGELFFGEGSRLTVL.

This clonotype was observed at least ten times. The J gene is TRBJ2-7, the V gene TRBV14; D call uncertain. Trimming removed 1 base from V and 2 bases from J, with 9 bases in between. Germline V gene data show CDR1 as SGHDN and CDR2 as FVKESK. The CDR3 is 14 residues long. The CDR3 here is CASSQVDKAYEQYF. In DNA, the CDR3 is TGTGCCAGCAGCCAAGTCGACAAAGCCTACGAGCAGTACTTC. The full variable domain, completed using reference TRBV14 and TRBJ2-7, is EAGVTQFPSHSVIEKGQTVTLRCDPISGHDNLYWYRRVMGKEIKFLLHFVKESKQDESGMPNNRFLAERTGGTYSTLKVQPAELEDSGVYFCASSQVDKAYEQYFGPGTRLTVT.

This clonotype was counted between two and nine times. The chain carries TRBV11-1 and TRBJ2-3; D is perhaps TRBD1 or TRBD2 (5 bases each). V was pared by 5 bases and J by 5 bases, with 20 bases between. There are 16 residues in the CDR3. Germline V gene lookup returns CDR1 SGHAT and CDR2 FQDESV (reference sequence). CDR3 residues: CASSPRDGAPRDTQYF. Written as DNA, the CDR3 is TGTGCCAGCAGCCCCCGCGACGGGGCCCCCCGAGATACGCAGTATTTT.

With regard to this clonotype: This sequence may be a read error, since a much larger clone differs from it by one base. CDR3 sequence: CASSPRDNTEAFF. The CDR3 DNA sequence: TGTGCCAGCTCACCGCGGGATAACACTGAAGCTTTCTTT. The chain uses TRBV18 and TRBJ1-1; unclear D gene. The germline V and J ends were trimmed by 3 bases and 2 bases, with 7 bases remaining between them. Germline V gene lookup returns CDR1 KGHSH and CDR2 LQKENI. This CDR3 contains 13 residues.

At least ten counts were recorded for this clonotype. The rearrangement joins TRBV6-2 or TRBV6-3 to TRBJ1-2; D is possibly TRBD1 (5 bases). Deletions cut 5 bases from V and 0 bases from J, with 19 bases between. CDR1 and CDR2 from the germline V gene are MNHEY and SVGEGT. The CDR3 length is 17 residues. This CDR3 is CASSAGTQIKPNYGYTF. DNA for the CDR3: TGTGCCAGCAGTGCTGGGACCCAGATAAAACCTAACTATGGCTACACCTTC.

This clonotype was seen just once. A much larger clone is a single base away; this may be a read error. The V gene is TRBV4-3, the J gene TRBJ1-5; D is ambiguous. CDR1 is LGHNA, CDR2 YSLEER, per germline. The CDR3 loop spans 13 amino acids. Trimming stripped 0 bases from V and 6 bases from J, with 6 bases between. The CDR3 DNA reads TGCGCCAGCAGCCAAGATAGTGGTCAGCCCCAGCATTTT. Encoded protein: CASSQDSGQPQHF.

Concerning this clonotype: A much larger clone sits a single nucleotide away, making a read error possible. The rearrangement uses TRBV6-5 and TRBJ2-3; D remains ambiguous. CDR1 is MNHEY, CDR2 SVGAGI, per germline. The CDR3 runs 17 residues. Trimming removed 5 bases from V and 2 bases from J, with 20 bases in between. Written as DNA, the CDR3 is TGTGCCAGCAGTCACACGGCGACGGACGGCTACACAGATACGCAGTATTTT. It encodes CASSHTATDGYTDTQYF.

This clonotype was seen only once. The V and J genes are TRBV14 and TRBJ2-1, with 8 bases aligning to TRBD2. The germline V gene has CDR1 SGHDN and CDR2 FVKESK. V lost 3 bases and J lost 0; bases outside the gene matches: 4. The CDR3 has 16 residues. DNA for the CDR3: TGTGCCAGCAGCCAGCTGAGCGGGAGCTCCTACAATGAGCAGTTCTTC. Amino acids: CASSQLSGSSYNEQFF.

This clonotype was observed a single time. This could be a read error, since a much larger clone is one nucleotide away. The limits of the CDR3 on the DNA are not certain, so only TCRdb's listed CDR3 is given. V and J are TRBV5-3 and TRBJ2-7; the table names TRBD1, a call not compared with the DNA. TRBV5-3 is marked as an open reading frame, function uncertain. The CDR3 has 16 amino acids, counting both end residues. The chain's CDR3 is CASSFGSGQSTYEQCF.

This clonotype was recorded many times. The genes are TRBV30 and TRBJ2-7; 10 bases match TRBD1. Losses at the gene ends were 2 bases for V and 7 bases for J; bases not matched to a gene: 5. Germline V lookup: CDR1 GTSNPN, CDR2 SVGIG (reference sequence). The CDR3 totals 13 residues. The CDR3 spells CAWSTGQGSEQYF. In DNA form, the CDR3 reads TGTGCCTGGAGTACGGGACAGGGGAGTGAGCAGTACTTC.

This clonotype occurred a few times. This rearrangement joins TRBV13 to TRBJ2-3; D call uncertain. Germline loops: CDR1 PRHDT, CDR2 FYEKMQ (reference sequence). This CDR3 is built from 14 residues. The V end lost 2 bases, the J end lost 2 bases, and 8 bases lay between the germline ends. The CDR3 nucleotides read TGTGCCAGCAGCTTAAAACAGTCCACAGATACGCAGTATTTT. Its protein is CASSLKQSTDTQYF.